This T cell receptor (beta chain) was recovered during a study of OX40 agonist ivuxolimab in advanced cancers. As for this clone: The antigen is undetermined.

Germline-derived CDR1 and CDR2 are SQVTM and ANQGSEA. This CDR3 is 11 amino acids long. V was trimmed by 7 bases and J by 6 bases, leaving 13 bases between them. This table comes from immunoSEQ multiplex PCR, and its TCRdb copy is limited to in-frame clones, with some not included. This sample yields about 52,000 clones, of which around 94% are seen a single time; 9.5% to 15% belongs to the top ten. Individuals having autoimmune disease history or systemic immunosuppression were not enrolled. Findings and caveats of the study: CD8+ T cells averaged more expanded clones than CD4+. Clonal expansion by week 6 occurred in CD4+ and CD8+ blood T cells (at 0.1 to 3.0 mg/kg).

Here the sequenced sample was CD4+ or CD8+ T cells sorted from blood, taken in a trial of the OX40 agonist ivuxolimab. The receptor was derived from an adult with an advanced solid tumor such as melanoma, head and neck, liver or kidney cancer. The V gene is TRBV29-1, the J gene TRBJ2-7; possibly TRBD1 for D (5 bases). Here the CDR3 reads CSAVGLLEQYF. In DNA form, the CDR3 reads TGCAGCGCCGTGGGGCTGCTCGAGCAGTACTTC.